Below are 17 T cell receptor beta chains sequenced from a single sample in a study of cytomegalovirus exposure and HLA in healthy donors (dated by TCRdb to about 2017). The library was obtained by the immunoSEQ multiplex PCR assay. For the multiplex PCR, a mixture combining 60 forward primers for TCR Vbeta segments and 13 reverse primers for TCR Jbeta segments was used. Held by TCRdb, this immuneACCESS table contains in-frame sequences only and omits some clones. Under half of the omission traces to an unresolved V gene where checked; the cause of the rest is unknown. For this sample the table gives about 120,000 clones, of which about three quarters were detected only once. The top ten clones comprise 0.95% to 1.5% of the sample. The source material was PBMCs. The receptor set was obtained from a female donor in good health and CMV-seronegative.

The V call is TRBV7-8, the J call TRBJ2-5, with TRBD1 matching over 9 bases. The V gene end was trimmed by 0 bases and the J gene end by 2 bases; junction bases not matched to a gene: 10. This CDR3 is built from 18 residues. The germline V gene encodes CDR1 SGHVS and CDR2 FQNEAQ. The CDR3 region has the DNA TGTGCCAGCAGCTTAGCGCCTACAGGGGGCGGTGGGCAAGAGACCCAGTACTTC. Translating gives CASSLAPTGGGGQETQYF.

The V call is TRBV7-8, the J call TRBJ1-3; D is uncertain. Germline loops: CDR1 SGHVS, CDR2 FQNEAQ. Trimming pared 1 base from V and 9 bases from J, leaving 7 bases between. CDR3 length: 12 amino acids. The CDR3: CASSLGHATIYF. As DNA, the CDR3 is TGTGCCAGCAGCTTAGGACATGCCACCATATATTTT.

The rearrangement links TRBV19 to TRBJ1-5; possibly TRBD1 for D (5 bases). The CDR3 totals 15 residues. V was trimmed by 7 bases and J by 1 base, leaving 14 bases between them. Germline V lookup: CDR1 LNHDA, CDR2 SQIVND (reference sequence). The CDR3 DNA follows: TGTGCCAGTACCCTGGGGGGTAGGAGCAATCAGCCCCAGCATTTT. Translated, it gives CASTLGGRSNQPQHF.

This clone was counted only a few times. The V gene is TRBV7-8, the J gene TRBJ1-6; the D is unclear. The CDR3 spans 15 residues. V was clipped by 2 bases and J by 5 bases, with 10 bases between them. The germline CDR1 and CDR2 sequences are SGHVS and FQNEAQ. For the CDR3, the DNA is TGTGCCAGCAGCTTAAGAGAGGATAATAATTCACCCCTCCACTTT. The encoded protein is CASSLREDNNSPLHF.

The chain has TRBV5-4 and TRBJ2-5; D possibly corresponds to TRBD1 (6 bases). The ends were cut back, 0 bases at V and 7 bases at J, with 10 bases in the middle. The CDR3 runs 13 residues. Germline CDR1 SGHNT, CDR2 YYREEE (reference sequence). CDR3 sequence reads: CASSLGPQGTQYF. CDR3 in DNA: TGTGCCAGCAGCTTGGGACCACAGGGGACCCAGTACTTC.

This chain joins TRBV5-1 and TRBJ2-3; D is perhaps TRBD2 (5 bases). Germline CDR1 and CDR2: SGHRS and YFSETQ. The ends were cut back, 0 bases at V and 0 bases at J, with 11 bases in the middle. This CDR3 has 16 residues. CDR3: CASSLVSSRSTDTQYF. The CDR3 DNA reads TGCGCCAGCAGCTTGGTTTCTAGCAGAAGCACAGATACGCAGTATTTT.

This chain links TRBV11-3 with TRBJ1-2; D call uncertain. The CDR3 is 13 residues long. V lost 3 bases, J lost 4 bases, and 9 bases lay in between. Per the germline V gene, CDR1 is SGHNT and CDR2 is YENEEA. The CDR3 DNA is TGTGCCAGCAGCTTCAGTGGCGGCTATGGCTACACCTTC. This encodes CASSFSGGYGYTF. Combining the CDR3 with reference TRBV11-3 and TRBJ1-2 gives the whole variable domain EAGVVQSPRYKIIEKKQPVAFWCNPISGHNTLYWYLQNLGQGPELLIRYENEEAVDDSQLPKDRFSAERLKGVDSTLKIQPAELGDSAVYLCASSFSGGYGYTFGSGTRLTVV.

This clone was seen a handful of times. The chain carries TRBV5-1 and TRBJ2-3, with 8 bases fitting TRBD1. Trimming removed 3 bases from V and 11 bases from J; junction bases left unmatched: 11. From germline, CDR1 is SGHRS and CDR2 YFSETQ. The CDR3 spans 14 residues. CDR3 coding DNA: TGCGCCAGCAGCTCCAGCACTTACGGGACAGGGCAGTATTTT. It specifies CASSSSTYGTGQYF.

The CDR3 DNA follows: TGCGCCAGCAGCCTCGGACTAGCACGGAGATCGGGAAACATTCAGTACTTC. Its translation: CASSLGLARRSGNIQYF. V gene TRBV4-1 combines with J gene TRBJ2-4; 8 positions agree with TRBD2. Germline CDR1 is MGHRA and CDR2 is YSYEKL. J gave up 6 bases and V 4 bases, and 14 bases lay outside the gene matches. This CDR3 is 17 amino acids long.

This clone was recorded a few times. The chain joins TRBV28 to TRBJ2-1, with 13 bases that match TRBD2. Germline-derived CDR1 and CDR2 are MDHEN and SYDVKM. The CDR3 consists of 14 residues. V shed 7 bases, J shed 9 bases, and the junction held 6 bases outside the gene matches. The CDR3 sequence is CASTLRLAGGEQFF. The CDR3 DNA reads as TGTGCCAGCACCCTGAGACTAGCGGGAGGTGAGCAGTTCTTC.

The chain joins TRBV5-1 to TRBJ2-2; 8 bases align to TRBD2. This CDR3 contains 16 residues. V dropped 2 bases and J dropped 1; count of bases not matched to a gene: 4. CDR1 SGHRS and CDR2 YFSETQ come from the germline V gene. The CDR3 region has the DNA TGCGCCAGCAGCTTAGGGCTAGCGGGGAACACCGGGGAGCTGTTTTTT. Encoded protein: CASSLGLAGNTGELFF.

V is TRBV2 and J is TRBJ2-2; the match to TRBD1 covers 9 bases. The CDR3 loop spans 14 amino acids. CDR1 and CDR2 (germline): SNHLY, FYNNEI. The J segment lost 3 bases and the V segment lost 7 bases, leaving 3 bases of the junction unmatched. The CDR3 region has the DNA TGTGCCAGCACGGGACAGGGTTACACCGGGGAGCTGTTTTTT. Residues: CASTGQGYTGELFF.

This chain uses TRBV29-1 with TRBJ2-5; 10 bases are a match to TRBD2. The CDR3 loop spans 14 amino acids. V was pared by 8 bases and J by 4 bases, with 10 bases of the junction left unmatched. Germline V gives CDR1 SQVTM, CDR2 ANQGSEA. The CDR3 is CSFLDSGGAETQYF. The CDR3 DNA is TGCAGCTTTCTAGACAGCGGGGGGGCAGAGACCCAGTACTTC. The full variable domain, with the rest looked up from reference TRBV29-1 and TRBJ2-5, is SAVISQKPSRDICQRGTSLTIQCQVDSQVTMMFWYRQQPGQSLTLIATANQGSEATYESGFVIDKFPISRPNLTFSTLTVSNMSPEDSSIYLCSFLDSGGAETQYFGPGTRLLVL.

V gene TRBV4-2 combines with J gene TRBJ2-1; 12 bases fit TRBD2. The CDR3 extends over 17 amino acids. Per the germline V gene, CDR1 is LGHNA and CDR2 is YNFKEQ. The J segment lost 2 bases and the V segment lost 5 bases, leaving 7 bases of the junction unmatched. The CDR3 region has the DNA TGTGCCAGCAGCACAGAACTAGCGGGAGGTCCCTACAATGAGCAGTTCTTC. Its protein product is CASSTELAGGPYNEQFF.

The chain employs TRBV5-8 and TRBJ2-1; 11 bases map to TRBD2. The length of the CDR3 is 15 residues. The junction had 2 bases not matched to a gene; V was cut back by 3 bases and J by 3 bases. CDR1 SGHTS and CDR2 YDEGEE come from the germline V gene. DNA for the CDR3: TGTGCCAGCAGCTCGGGGACTAGCGGCTACAATGAGCAGTTCTTC. This translates into CASSSGTSGYNEQFF.

This sequence joins TRBV30 and TRBJ2-2, with TRBD1 as a possible D gene (8 bases). The CDR3 totals 15 residues. Germline V lookup: CDR1 GTSNPN, CDR2 SVGIG (reference sequence). Trimming removed 5 bases from V and 7 bases from J, with 20 bases in between. CDR3 in amino acids: CAWGEGQGASGELFF. CDR3 nucleotides: TGTGCCTGGGGGGAGGGCCAGGGGGCGAGCGGGGAGCTGTTTTTT.

This clone was detected only a few times. In nucleotides, the CDR3 is TGTGCCACCAGCAGAGATCGGGGGGGGCCAAACAATGAGCAGTTCTTC. Its protein product is CATSRDRGGPNNEQFF. The gene calls are TRBV15 and TRBJ2-1; TRBD2 matches at 8 bases. Germline loops: CDR1 LNHNV, CDR2 YYDKDF (reference sequence). With 0 bases clipped from V and 5 bases from J, the junction kept 6 bases outside the gene matches. This CDR3 has 16 amino acids.